The TCR beta chain under discussion was sequenced for a study of chemoradiotherapy in HPV16-positive cancers. Study-level background: Candidate HPV-specific T-cell clones and common TCR motifs came from functional assays in a couple of HPV16-positive patients. General study findings and limits: The functional HPV-specific definition rests on just a couple of HPV16-positive patients.

The assay was immunoSEQ multiplex PCR, and TCRdb's table has in-frame clones only and misses some. The table records some 3,000 clones, about 92% of them present only once. On this clone: Its antigen is currently unknown.

Germline V gives CDR1 WSHSY, CDR2 SAAADI. This CDR3 is built from 15 residues. V dropped 3 bases and J dropped 4 bases, with 15 bases sitting between them. The chain couples TRBV10-2 to TRBJ1-2, with D perhaps matching TRBD1 (6 bases). The sequencing here drew on tumor tissue, taken from a patient who underwent chemoradiotherapy. The sequence derives from a human donor with HPV-associated anogenital cancer. The CDR3 DNA reads TGCGCCAGCAGTGAACCCGGACAGAGATCCTATGGCTACACCTTC. Its translation: CASSEPGQRSYGYTF.